The next 6 T cell receptor beta chains were all read from a single sample in a study of control samples from healthy donors and cancer patients. The table came from immunoSEQ multiplex PCR; TCRdb's copy has only in-frame clones and leaves some out. The sample gives about 140,000 clones, around 88% of which show up once; approximately 1.7% is in the top ten. Sequences were obtained from blood. These receptors originate from a man aged 18 to 29 in good health.

In its sample, this clone was seen once. The chain joins TRBV6-6 to TRBJ2-3; D ambiguous. Germline CDR1 is MNHNY and CDR2 is SVGAGI (reference sequence). V gave up 5 bases and J gave up 4 bases, with 19 bases separating them. The CDR3 contains 16 residues. CDR3 coding DNA: TGTGCCAGCAGTCCGCCCGGGCCCCTAGGCCCAGATACGCAGTATTTT. This gives the protein CASSPPGPLGPDTQYF.

This sequence joins TRBV5-1 and TRBJ2-5, with TRBD2 identical over 7 bases. Germline V gives CDR1 SGHRS, CDR2 YFSETQ. Germline trimming cut 0 bases from V and 5 bases from J; bases unmatched to any gene: 10. This CDR3 spans 16 amino acids. CDR3 protein: CASSLGETSRWETQYF. The DNA for the CDR3 is TGCGCCAGCAGCTTGGGGGAGACTAGCCGGTGGGAGACCCAGTACTTC.

The genes are TRBV28 and TRBJ1-1, with D possibly being TRBD1 (5 bases). The CDR3 sequence is 14 residues long. Trimming shortened V by 11 bases and J by 5 bases, and 21 bases separated the two germline ends. Germline V gene sequence: CDR1 MDHEN, CDR2 SYDVKM. CDR3 coding DNA: TGTGCCTGCGGGGGAAGCCCGCGGTCGACTGAAGCTTTCTTT. Translated, it gives CACGGSPRSTEAFF.

CDR3 bases: TGTGCCAGCAGAGGACAGAACACTGAAGCTTTCTTT. Amino acids: CASRGQNTEAFF. The genes are TRBV2 and TRBJ1-1, with D tentatively TRBD1 (5 bases). Trimming removed 6 bases from V and 1 base from J, with 6 bases in between. This CDR3 has 12 amino acids. The germline V gene encodes CDR1 SNHLY and CDR2 FYNNEI.

J is TRBJ2-5 and V is TRBV4-1, with 7 bases identical to TRBD1. CDR3 length: 15 amino acids. Losses at the gene ends were 3 bases for V and 3 bases for J; bases not matched to a gene: 7. Germline CDR1 MGHRA, CDR2 YSYEKL. This chain's CDR3 is CASSQESGGEETQYF. The CDR3 bases are TGCGCCAGCAGCCAGGAGTCAGGGGGTGAAGAGACCCAGTACTTC.

The CDR3 nucleotides are TGTGCCAGCAGTGGACCGGGACAGAGCTCCTACGAGCAGTACTTC. Residues: CASSGPGQSSYEQYF. The chain employs TRBV2 and TRBJ2-7; 7 nucleotides line up with TRBD1. The CDR3 runs to 15 residues. V dropped 4 bases and J dropped 0; count of bases not matched to a gene: 6. Germline lookup yields CDR1 SNHLY and CDR2 FYNNEI.